The 25 T cell receptor beta chains in this list originate from one sample, sequenced in a study of type 1 regulatory T cells (dated by TCRdb to the early 2020s). The sequencing machine was an Illumina MiSeq. TCRdb redid the processing of the public reads, applying fastp at Q25 and MiXCR, and retained in-frame beta chains. Rows merge per CDR3 protein into single entries with the most common DNA and genes. Within this sample are around 69,000 distinct CDR3 sequences, with 63% of them counted one time only. The ten largest clones represent about 7.3% of the sample. These receptors have no identified antigens. Sequencing was performed on cultured T cells, either the whole culture or a sorted T cell fraction (not recorded which). The cell subset or site tag for this specimen amounts to: Tr1-enriched cell product generated in vitro against host alloantigens. Source of these receptors: a human donor in good health.

The V and J genes are TRBV10-1 and TRBJ2-7; the D gene is possibly TRBD2 (5 bases). Deletions cut 0 bases from V and 2 bases from J, with 11 bases between. The CDR3 length is 15 residues. The germline V gene encodes CDR1 WNHNN and CDR2 SYGVQD (reference sequence). CDR3 DNA: TGCGCCAGCAGTGAGTCGGGTGCCGGGACCTACGAGCAGTACTTC. Protein sequence: CASSESGAGTYEQYF.

CDR3 amino acids: CASSPQSSQPQHF. The CDR3 DNA is TGTGCCAGCAGTCCACAGTCGTCACAGCCCCAGCATTTT. The genes are TRBV7-8 and TRBJ1-5; no clear D gene. This CDR3 is built from 13 residues. Germline lookup yields CDR1 SGHVS and CDR2 FQNEAQ. Trimming took 6 bases from V and 7 from J, leaving 13 bases between them.

V is TRBV7-2 and J is TRBJ2-1, with 9 bases identical to TRBD2. The V gene end was trimmed by 2 bases and the J gene end by 6 bases; junction bases not matched to a gene: 11. The CDR3 is made up of 17 amino acids. CDR1 is SGHTA, CDR2 FQGNSA, per germline. The CDR3 DNA is TGTGCCAGCAGCTTAAGTGGAGCGGGAGGTCCAGGCAATGAGCAGTTCTTC. This gives the protein CASSLSGAGGPGNEQFF.

The J gene is TRBJ2-5, the V gene TRBV20-1; TRBD2 matches 7 bases. This CDR3 is built from 12 residues. The germline CDR1 and CDR2 sequences are DFQATT and SNEGSKA (reference sequence). V lost 7 bases, J lost 4 bases, and 6 bases stayed unmatched. The chain's CDR3 is CSVIPGGETQYF. In DNA, the CDR3 is TGCAGTGTAATACCGGGAGGAGAGACCCAGTACTTC.

The V and J genes are TRBV19 and TRBJ1-2; TRBD1 matches 7 bases. The CDR3 runs to 14 residues. V lost 5 bases and J lost 4; bases outside the gene matches: 7. In germline, CDR1 is LNHDA, CDR2 SQIVND (reference sequence). The CDR3 nucleotides read TGTGCCAGTAGTCAACGACAGGGAGCCTATGGCTACACCTTC. Protein product: CASSQRQGAYGYTF.

This chain joins TRBV6-1 and TRBJ2-3; D might be TRBD1 (6 bases). The CDR3 is made up of 15 amino acids. Germline CDR1 MNHNS, CDR2 SASEGT. V was clipped by 10 bases and J by 5 bases, with 22 bases between them. CDR3 region: CAIRLDRFPVDTQYF. The CDR3 nucleotides are TGTGCCATCCGACTCGACAGGTTTCCTGTAGATACGCAGTATTTT.

The chain joins TRBV5-4 to TRBJ1-2; D not certain. The CDR3 has 14 residues. Germline V gene data show CDR1 as SGHNT and CDR2 as YYREEE (reference sequence). Trimming removed 1 base from V and 5 bases from J, with 12 bases in between. CDR3 loop: CASSLLGDLYGYTF. CDR3 in DNA: TGTGCCAGCAGCTTGCTCGGGGATTTGTATGGCTACACCTTC.

This clonotype was observed many times. V is TRBV6-6 and J is TRBJ2-5; D not resolved. V was shortened by 4 bases and J by 3 bases, with 18 bases between the two germline ends. From germline, CDR1 is MNHNY and CDR2 SVGAGI (reference sequence). This CDR3 is built from 16 residues. CDR3 residues: CASSSRPPRGEETQYF. The CDR3 bases are TGTGCCAGCAGTTCCCGACCCCCTCGCGGAGAAGAGACCCAGTACTTC.

The chain combines TRBV10-3 with TRBJ2-7; 9 bases match TRBD1. Germline V gene data show CDR1 as ENHRY and CDR2 as SYGVKD. The length of the CDR3 is 14 residues. V lost 6 bases, J lost 2 bases, and 5 bases stayed unmatched. The CDR3 region has the DNA TGTGCCATCAGCCCGGGACAGGGACCCTACGAGCAGTACTTC. It encodes CAISPGQGPYEQYF.

In its sample, this clonotype ranks as medium-sized. The chain carries TRBV10-3 and TRBJ1-5; 7 bases map to TRBD1. Germline loops: CDR1 ENHRY, CDR2 SYGVKD. V was clipped by 10 bases and J by 4 bases; unmatched bases: 10. This CDR3 region has 14 residues. The CDR3 sequence is CATEKDRSNQPQHF. As DNA, the CDR3 is TGTGCCACCGAGAAGGACAGGTCAAATCAGCCCCAGCATTTT.

The rearrangement links TRBV6-6 to TRBJ2-2, with D possibly matching TRBD1 (5 bases). This CDR3 contains 14 residues. Trimming stripped 5 bases from V and 2 bases from J, with 9 bases between. CDR1 is MNHNY, CDR2 SVGAGI, per germline (reference sequence). The CDR3 protein is CASSVQENTGELFF. DNA for the CDR3: TGTGCCAGCAGTGTACAGGAAAACACCGGGGAGCTGTTTTTT.

As regards this clonotype: The junction and the germline gene differ at one end; a read error may be behind it. The chain links TRBV27 to TRBJ2-2; no firm D call. CDR1 and CDR2 (germline): MNHEY, SMNVEV (reference sequence). CDR3 length: 13 residues. CDR3 sequence (DNA): TGTACCAGCAGTTTCAAGGGTGGCGGGGAGCTGTTTTTT. Translating gives CTSSFKGGGELFF.

This clonotype was observed a handful of times. The V and J genes are TRBV27 and TRBJ1-1; 8 bases agree with TRBD1. This CDR3 has 16 amino acids. J lost 0 bases, V lost 1 base, and 4 bases had no gene match. The germline V gene has CDR1 MNHEY and CDR2 SMNVEV (reference sequence). DNA of the CDR3: TGTGCCAGCAGTTTATTCCAGGGGGCTATGAACACTGAAGCTTTCTTT. Residues: CASSLFQGAMNTEAFF.

The chain has TRBV9 and TRBJ2-3, with no clear D. The V end was cut by 4 bases, the J end by 3 bases, with 6 bases between. This CDR3 is 12 amino acids long. CDR1 is SGDLS and CDR2 is YYNGEE in the germline V gene. The CDR3 is CASSLHTDTQYF. CDR3 DNA sequence: TGTGCCAGCAGCCTACATACAGATACGCAGTATTTT.

The chain has TRBV12-3 or TRBV12-4 and TRBJ2-3; D ambiguous. The CDR3 runs 14 residues. V lost 2 bases, J lost 6 bases, and 12 bases lay in between. CDR3 in amino acids: CASSLSRTWDTQYF. CDR3 bases: TGTGCCAGCAGTTTAAGTAGAACATGGGATACGCAGTATTTT.

This sequence joins TRBV5-1 and TRBJ1-2, with D tentatively TRBD1 (5 bases). Germline lookup yields CDR1 SGHRS and CDR2 YFSETQ. Trimming removed 2 bases from V and 7 bases from J, with 21 bases in between. CDR3 length equals 16 residues. CDR3 protein: CASSFTGGGLSRGYTF. CDR3 coding DNA: TGCGCCAGCAGCTTCACCGGGGGAGGCCTCTCTCGTGGCTACACCTTC. The full variable domain, with the rest looked up from reference TRBV5-1 and TRBJ1-2, is KAGVTQTPRYLIKTRGQQVTLSCSPISGHRSVSWYQQTPGQGLQFLFEYFSETQRNKGNFPGRFSGRQFSNSRSEMNVSTLELGDSALYLCASSFTGGGLSRGYTFGSGTRLTVV.

This clonotype was seen a few times. The DNA of the CDR3 is TGCAGTGCTCCGGAGTGGGGTAGCGGGGGCCAGGAGACCCAGTACTTC. As protein: CSAPEWGSGGQETQYF. V usage is TRBV20-1 and J usage is TRBJ2-5, with TRBD2 identical over 9 bases. The V segment lost 5 bases and the J segment 5 bases; nucleotides outside the gene matches: 15. CDR1 is DFQATT, CDR2 SNEGSKA, per germline (reference sequence). The CDR3 is 16 amino acids.

The chain has TRBV4-1 and TRBJ2-4, with 12 bases fitting TRBD2. The CDR3 consists of 17 residues. Trimming at V came to 7 bases and at J to 6 bases, leaving 13 bases not matched to a gene. Germline CDR1 reads MGHRA; CDR2 reads YSYEKL. The CDR3 nucleotides read TGCGCCAGCACCCCCCTACGGACTAGCGGGACTGGAAACATTCAGTACTTC. This sequence encodes CASTPLRTSGTGNIQYF.

This clonotype was seen only once. This sequence joins TRBV12-3 or TRBV12-4 and TRBJ2-5; 7 positions agree with TRBD1. This CDR3 contains 15 residues. J was trimmed by 3 bases and V by 4 bases; bases with no gene match: 8. The CDR3 spells CASSSRGSAEETQYF. The CDR3 DNA reads TGTGCCAGCAGTTCCAGGGGGTCGGCGGAAGAGACCCAGTACTTC.

This chain connects TRBV2 to TRBJ2-3; D is perhaps TRBD1 (7 bases). This CDR3 spans 20 amino acids. Germline V gives CDR1 SNHLY, CDR2 FYNNEI. The ends were cut back, 3 bases at V and 6 bases at J, with 31 bases in the middle. The CDR3 loop is CASSDLKGGGRGNFADTQYF. Written as DNA, the CDR3 is TGTGCCAGCAGTGATTTAAAAGGAGGGGGCCGTGGCAACTTTGCGGATACGCAGTATTTT.

This clonotype has only a few counts. The chain links TRBV10-3 to TRBJ2-5; 7 positions match TRBD1. V was clipped by 4 bases and J by 4 bases; unmatched bases: 3. In germline, CDR1 is ENHRY, CDR2 SYGVKD. CDR3 length: 13 residues. DNA for the CDR3: TGTGCCATCAGTGGACAGGGATTAGAGACCCAGTACTTC. Its translation: CAISGQGLETQYF.

The rearrangement links TRBV6-2 or TRBV6-3 to TRBJ2-7; TRBD1 might be the D (5 bases). Per germline, CDR1 MNHEY and CDR2 SVGEGT. The V end was cut by 2 bases, the J end by 3 bases, with 8 bases between. There are 13 residues in the CDR3. The CDR3 DNA follows: TGTGCCAGCAGTTACGACAGCTACTACGAGCAGTACTTC. It encodes CASSYDSYYEQYF.

CDR3 in DNA: TGTGCCAGCAGCTTCCCACAGGGGGGGACCCAGTACTTC. Its translation: CASSFPQGGTQYF. The chain recombines TRBV7-8 with TRBJ2-5, with 8 bases aligning to TRBD1. After removal of 3 bases from V and 7 bases from J, the junction contained 4 bases not matched to a gene. Germline V CDR1 and CDR2: SGHVS, FQNEAQ. The CDR3 runs 13 residues.

Regarding this clonotype: One junction end does not reproduce the germline sequence, and a read error may be involved. This chain connects TRBV19 to TRBJ1-4; a weak D match, TRBD1 (5 bases). Germline V gene lookup returns CDR1 LNHDA and CDR2 SQIVND (reference sequence). CDR3 length: 16 amino acids. The CDR3 DNA follows: TGTGCCAGTTGTATCACAGGATCGTCAACTAATGAAAAACTGTTTTTT. Translated, it gives CASCITGSSTNEKLFF.

V is TRBV6-5 and J is TRBJ1-1; D gene uncertain. Germline CDR1 reads MNHEY; CDR2 reads SVGAGI. The CDR3 loop spans 14 amino acids. The V end was cut by 8 bases, the J end by 1 base, with 14 bases between. The CDR3 loop reads CASRPQHANTEAFF. CDR3 nucleotides: TGTGCCAGCCGACCCCAACACGCGAACACTGAAGCTTTCTTT.